The 18 T cell receptor beta chains listed next were all sequenced from one sample in a study of radiation and T cells in renal cell carcinoma. TCRdb's copy holds only in-frame clones and misses some; the assay was immunoSEQ multiplex PCR. The sample comprises some 120,000 clones, over 75% of which are singletons, and around 2% rests with the top ten. The time point is: blood 2 weeks post-SBRT. Treatment meaning: 15 Gy SBRT to primary tumor, nephrectomy 4 weeks later. Sample: blood, taken from a patient whose treatment included radiotherapy and nephrectomy. These receptors were obtained from an older woman with renal cell carcinoma.

This clone was seen only once. The gene calls are TRBV9 and TRBJ1-1, with a tentative D call TRBD1 (5 bases). V was clipped by 0 bases and J by 8 bases, with 8 bases between them. The CDR3 totals 12 residues. Germline values: CDR1 SGDLS, CDR2 YYNGEE. In nucleotides, the CDR3 is TGTGCCAGCAGCGTAGTGGGGGAAGAAGCTTTCTTT. This encodes CASSVVGEEAFF.

In nucleotides, the CDR3 is TGTGCCAGCAGCTTAGCGGGAGCGGGAGATACGCAGTATTTT. This encodes CASSLAGAGDTQYF. This chain joins TRBV9 and TRBJ2-3; TRBD2 agrees at 9 bases. Germline V gives CDR1 SGDLS, CDR2 YYNGEE. V lost 4 bases and J lost 5; bases outside the gene matches: 5. The CDR3 has 14 residues.

The rearrangement joins TRBV6-6 to TRBJ1-2; maybe TRBD1 (5 bases). Per the germline V gene, CDR1 is MNHNY and CDR2 is SVGAGI (reference sequence). This CDR3 comprises 13 residues. Trimming took 6 bases from V and 6 from J, leaving 14 bases between them. The CDR3 sequence: CASRSPGDDGYTF. The CDR3 nucleotides read TGTGCCAGCAGGTCCCCGGGGGACGATGGCTACACCTTC.

The rearrangement uses TRBV19 and TRBJ2-6; TRBD1 aligns across 8 bases. The J segment lost 2 bases and the V segment lost 4 bases, leaving 10 bases of the junction unmatched. CDR1 and CDR2 from the germline V gene are LNHDA and SQIVND (reference sequence). CDR3 length equals 18 residues. The CDR3 nucleotides read TGTGCCAGTAGTACCGCTGACAGGGGAAGAACTGGGGCCAACGTCCTGACTTTC. Its translation is CASSTADRGRTGANVLTF.

The rearrangement links TRBV7-2 to TRBJ1-5, with D hard to call. The CDR3 is 14 residues long. V gave up 5 bases and J gave up 0 bases, with 8 bases separating them. CDR1 is SGHTA, CDR2 FQGNSA, per germline. CDR3 bases: TGTGCCAGCAGCCGGGCACATAGCAATCAGCCCCAGCATTTT. Amino acids: CASSRAHSNQPQHF.

The V gene is TRBV12-5, the J gene TRBJ1-1; weak D call: TRBD1 (6 bases). Between the trimmed V and J ends, which lost 7 bases and 8 bases, there was a span of 14 bases. This CDR3 has 12 residues. Germline lookup yields CDR1 LGHNT and CDR2 FRNRAP. In nucleotides, the CDR3 is TGTGCTAGTGTTGGTTGGACAGACGAAGCTTTCTTT. It translates to CASVGWTDEAFF.

The rearrangement joins TRBV4-3 to TRBJ2-6; D is unclear. CDR1 and CDR2 (germline): LGHNA, YSLEER. The CDR3 is 15 residues long. With 3 bases removed from V and 2 bases from J, the gap between germline ends came to 8 bases. In DNA, the CDR3 is TGCGCCAGCAGCCAGGCCCCCACTGGGGCCAACGTCCTGACTTTC. This gives the protein CASSQAPTGANVLTF.

V is TRBV15 and J is TRBJ2-3; 8 bases align to TRBD1. The CDR3 loop spans 14 amino acids. J was trimmed by 1 base and V by 3 bases; bases with no gene match: 0. Germline-derived CDR1 and CDR2 are LNHNV and YYDKDF (reference sequence). The CDR3 protein is CATSRDRGTDTQYF. CDR3 DNA sequence: TGTGCCACCAGCAGGGACAGGGGCACAGATACGCAGTATTTT.

This clone was detected only a few times. The J gene is TRBJ2-7, the V gene TRBV5-6; D is uncertain. Trimming removed 0 bases from V and 0 bases from J, with 10 bases in between. The CDR3 has 15 residues. CDR1 SGHDT and CDR2 YYEEEE come from the germline V gene. CDR3 loop: CASSLDYGNSYEQYF. The CDR3 DNA reads as TGTGCCAGCAGCTTGGATTACGGTAACTCCTACGAGCAGTACTTC.

This clone turned up a few times. This sequence joins TRBV6-1 and TRBJ2-7; D possibly matches TRBD1 or TRBD2 (5 bases each). This CDR3 has 12 residues. The V and J ends lost 1 base and 9 bases respectively, with 10 bases between them. Germline-derived CDR1 and CDR2 are MNHNS and SASEGT. CDR3 residues: CASSEGGRGQYF. The CDR3 bases are TGTGCCAGCAGTGAAGGGGGACGGGGGCAGTACTTC.

The chain uses TRBV5-8 and TRBJ1-3; 10 bases fit TRBD1. J lost 2 bases, V lost 3 bases, and 2 bases had no gene match. The CDR3 covers 15 residues. Germline CDR1 is SGHTS and CDR2 is YDEGEE. The CDR3 here is CASSWGTGAGNTIYF. The CDR3, as DNA: TGTGCCAGCAGCTGGGGGACAGGGGCTGGAAACACCATATATTTT.

The chain carries TRBV28 and TRBJ1-2, with D hard to call. There are 12 residues in the CDR3. CDR1 MDHEN and CDR2 SYDVKM come from the germline V gene. V lost 2 bases and J lost 10, with 11 bases in between. The CDR3 coding sequence is TGTGCCAGCAGTTTAGGGGAGAGAGCCTACACCTTC. Its translation is CASSLGERAYTF.

The chain joins TRBV7-2 to TRBJ2-1; TRBD2 matches 11 bases. Germline CDR1 and CDR2: SGHTA and FQGNSA. The junction had 5 bases not matched to a gene; V was cut back by 6 bases and J by 4 bases. CDR3 length: 15 residues. Written as DNA, the CDR3 is TGTGCCAGCAGATCGACTAGCGGGACTTACAATGAGCAGTTCTTC. As protein: CASRSTSGTYNEQFF.

V and J are TRBV5-1 and TRBJ2-7; D ambiguous. The CDR3 loop spans 14 amino acids. V lost 4 bases, J lost 0 bases, and 11 bases lay in between. The germline V gene encodes CDR1 SGHRS and CDR2 YFSETQ. The CDR3 DNA sequence: TGCGCCAGCAGCCTACAAGGCGGCTCCTACGAGCAGTACTTC. This gives the protein CASSLQGGSYEQYF.

The chain links TRBV5-1 to TRBJ2-5; tentative D call: TRBD2 (5 bases). The germline V gene has CDR1 SGHRS and CDR2 YFSETQ. The CDR3 is 14 amino acids. Trimming took 0 bases from V and 5 from J, leaving 11 bases between them. The CDR3 coding sequence is TGCGCCAGCAGCTTGGATTCGGGGTTCGAGACCCAGTACTTC. Its protein is CASSLDSGFETQYF.

V usage is TRBV7-2 and J usage is TRBJ2-3; D possibly uses TRBD1 or TRBD2 (6 bases each). Between the trimmed V and J ends, which lost 1 base and 8 bases, there was a span of 16 bases. Germline lookup yields CDR1 SGHTA and CDR2 FQGNSA. The CDR3 loop spans 15 amino acids. The DNA of the CDR3 is TGTGCCAGCAGCTTAGGTACGGGGGCACAGGGTACGCAGTATTTT. Translating gives CASSLGTGAQGTQYF.

V usage is TRBV5-1 and J usage is TRBJ1-6; a weak D match, TRBD1 (6 bases). There are 15 residues in the CDR3. Germline-derived CDR1 and CDR2 are SGHRS and YFSETQ. Trimming left V 0 bases short and J 7 bases short, with 11 bases between. CDR3 loop: CASSLEGRGNSPLHF. In nucleotides, the CDR3 is TGCGCCAGCAGCTTGGAGGGCAGGGGAAATTCACCCCTCCACTTT. Full variable domain (remainder filled in from reference TRBV5-1 and TRBJ1-6): KAGVTQTPRYLIKTRGQQVTLSCSPISGHRSVSWYQQTPGQGLQFLFEYFSETQRNKGNFPGRFSGRQFSNSRSEMNVSTLELGDSALYLCASSLEGRGNSPLHFGNGTRLTVT.

The chain links TRBV2 to TRBJ1-5; D is perhaps TRBD1 (6 bases). There are 15 residues in the CDR3. Germline V gene lookup returns CDR1 SNHLY and CDR2 FYNNEI. Trimming left V 3 bases short and J 3 bases short, with 12 bases between. The DNA for the CDR3 is TGTGCCAGCAGTGAGATAAGGACAGACAATCAGCCCCAGCATTTT. This encodes CASSEIRTDNQPQHF.